This TCR beta chain originates from a study of T cell repertoires in cytomegalovirus infection. At the level of the study: Evidence of both CMV infection and a matching HLA type came from public TCR beta signatures. Notes on the study in general: Clonotype analysis showed dominance of the ex vivo response by HLA-C-restricted CMV-specific TCR beta clonotypes. The cumulative frequency of public TCR beta families distinguished individuals who carried CMV together with the relevant HLA.

One entry per CDR3 protein, called by TCRdb with MiXCR from the reads. The profile shows 310,000 or so distinct CDR3 sequences, 15% to 20% of them singletons. This clonotype was observed a handful of times. What it binds is unknown. This CDR3 is built from 14 residues. V trimming: 6 bases; J trimming: 8 bases; junction bases outside the gene matches: 8. Germline V gene lookup returns CDR1 MDHEN and CDR2 SYDVKM. The sequenced material came from PBMCs. This TCR derives from a human donor in good health (CMV status not recorded). Some clones in this sample may be carry-over from other donors' samples. This chain joins TRBV28 and TRBJ1-2; 11 bases map to TRBD1. The CDR3 DNA is TGTGCCAGCAGATCGGGACAGGGGGATAGGGGCTACACCTTC. Translated: CASRSGQGDRGYTF.